The rows below give T cell receptor beta chains drawn from one sample of a study of CD8 T cells in Susac syndrome. TCRdb itself ran the immunoSEQ multiplex PCR reads through MiXCR, one entry per CDR3 protein. Among 150,000 to 200,000 distinct CDR3 sequences listed, 85% to 95% were seen once. Material for sequencing was CD8+ T cells from PBMCs. These receptor sequences come from a human donor with multiple sclerosis. Each CDR3 is given with its conserved first and last residue. Fields, in order: V gene, J gene, D gene, CDR3 DNA, CDR3 protein. The D gene is left open where the match is weak.

V gene: TRBV4-1
J gene: TRBJ2-7
D gene: -
CDR3 DNA: TGCGCCAGCAGCCAAGCCAGTGACAGAACCTACGAGCAGTACTTC
CDR3 protein: CASSQASDRTYEQYF

V gene: TRBV9
J gene: TRBJ1-4
D gene: -
CDR3 DNA: TGTGCCAGCAGCGTAGAGGAGGCAGGGAAGGACGAAAAACTGTTTTTT
CDR3 protein: CASSVEEAGKDEKLFF

V gene: TRBV12-3/TRBV12-4
J gene: TRBJ1-1
D gene: -
CDR3 DNA: TGTGCCAGCAGTTTATGGCAGAACACTGAAGCTTTCTTT
CDR3 protein: CASSLWQNTEAFF

V gene: TRBV2
J gene: TRBJ2-3
D gene: TRBD2
CDR3 DNA: TGTGCCAGCAGTGGGGGACTAGCGGGCACAGATACGCAGTATTTT
CDR3 protein: CASSGGLAGTDTQYF

V gene: TRBV27
J gene: TRBJ1-1
D gene: TRBD1
CDR3 DNA: TGTGCCAGCAGTCCCGGGACAGGGATTGAAGCTTTCTTT
CDR3 protein: CASSPGTGIEAFF

V gene: TRBV11-2
J gene: TRBJ2-5
D gene: TRBD2
CDR3 DNA: TGTGCCAGCAGCCGATATAGCGGGGGGCTCGGGGAGACCCAGTACTTC
CDR3 protein: CASSRYSGGLGETQYF

V gene: TRBV20-1
J gene: TRBJ1-1
D gene: -
CDR3 DNA: TGCAGTGCTAAGGGCAAAATGGACACTGAAGCTTTCTTT
CDR3 protein: CSAKGKMDTEAFF

V gene: TRBV30
J gene: TRBJ1-5
D gene: -
CDR3 DNA: TGTGCCTGGAGTGTGGGTCGCAATCAGCCCCAGCATTTT
CDR3 protein: CAWSVGRNQPQHF

V gene: TRBV7-2
J gene: TRBJ2-1
D gene: -
CDR3 DNA: TGTGCCAGCAGCGAGAGACTAGGGGACAATGAGCAGTTCTTC
CDR3 protein: CASSERLGDNEQFF

V gene: TRBV10-3
J gene: TRBJ2-3
D gene: TRBD2
CDR3 DNA: TGTGCCATCAGTGAGTCCGTGGCGGGGGACACAGATACGCAGTATTTT
CDR3 protein: CAISESVAGDTDTQYF

V gene: TRBV5-4
J gene: TRBJ2-3
D gene: TRBD2
CDR3 DNA: TGTGCCAGCAAGACCGCGGGAGGCACAGATACGCAGTATTTT
CDR3 protein: CASKTAGGTDTQYF